Shown below are 15 T cell receptor beta chains from a single sample sequenced in a study of response to subunit inactivated influenza vaccine (dated by TCRdb to 2016 to 2019). The library relied on RT-PCR. Sequencing was performed on an Illumina HiSeq 2500. In-frame beta chains were kept once TCRdb had trimmed the public reads at Q25 with fastp and called clones with MiXCR. Every CDR3 protein is listed once, alongside the most common genes and DNA of its rows. In this sample the table shows fewer than 700,000 distinct CDR3 sequences, about an eighth of which occur a single time. The ten largest clones capture roughly 13% of the sample. Interpreted using the paper, the time point label stands for: 45 days after influenza vaccine administration. Material: PBMCs from blood, obtained 45 days after vaccination. The receptors come from a man aged 50-59 years who received an inactivated influenza vaccine. Donor details come from another sample of the same person, matched by shared clones.

This clonotype came up many times. This chain uses TRBV5-5 with TRBJ2-5; 8 bases match TRBD1. The CDR3 sequence is 16 residues long. J gave up 5 bases and V 4 bases, and 13 bases lay outside the gene matches. Germline CDR1 SGHKS, CDR2 YYEKEE (reference sequence). The CDR3 DNA reads as TGTGCCAGCAGCGTAAAACAGGGGGTAGTTTGGGAGACCCAGTACTTC. This encodes CASSVKQGVVWETQYF.

The chain couples TRBV5-1 to TRBJ2-1; 7 bases map to TRBD2. J lost 0 bases, V lost 5 bases, and 5 bases had no gene match. Germline loops: CDR1 SGHRS, CDR2 YFSETQ. This CDR3 is built from 15 residues. As DNA, the CDR3 is TGCGCCAGCAGTAGCGGGCCGAGCTCCTACAATGAGCAGTTCTTC. Protein sequence: CASSSGPSSYNEQFF.

This clonotype was seen a handful of times. The chain carries TRBV7-3 and TRBJ2-1; 9 bases fit TRBD2. V lost 1 base and J lost 0; bases outside the gene matches: 4. The V gene's germline CDR1 is SGHTA and CDR2 FQGTGA. There are 17 residues in the CDR3. The CDR3, as DNA: TGTGCCAGCAGCTTAATCGGGACTAGCAGCTCCTACAATGAGCAGTTCTTC. Its translation is CASSLIGTSSSYNEQFF.

The V call is TRBV20-1, the J call TRBJ2-3; no clear D gene. CDR1 and CDR2 (germline): DFQATT, SNEGSKA (reference sequence). Trimming removed 4 bases from V and 10 bases from J, with 12 bases in between. This CDR3 has 11 residues. The CDR3 DNA follows: TGCAGTGCTACTCAGGATTGGGCGCAGTATTTT. Its translation is CSATQDWAQYF.

This clonotype has a handful of counts. This chain joins TRBV3-1 and TRBJ2-1; unclear D gene. CDR3 length: 12 amino acids. Germline values: CDR1 LGHDT, CDR2 YNNKEL (reference sequence). Between the trimmed V and J ends, which lost 4 bases and 4 bases, there was a span of 5 bases. CDR3 in DNA: TGTGCCAGCAGCCGCACATACAATGAGCAGTTCTTC. Residues: CASSRTYNEQFF.

This chain links TRBV20-1 with TRBJ2-7; TRBD2 matches 11 bases. V lost 5 bases and J lost 5; bases outside the gene matches: 8. The CDR3 is made up of 14 amino acids. The germline gives CDR1 DFQATT, CDR2 SNEGSKA (reference sequence). CDR3 region: CSAPIAGGRDEQYF. The CDR3 DNA reads TGCAGTGCTCCCATAGCGGGAGGGCGCGACGAGCAGTACTTC.

The rearrangement joins TRBV7-9 to TRBJ2-1; D is undetermined. This CDR3 comprises 16 residues. The V gene's germline CDR1 is SEHNR and CDR2 FQNEAQ (reference sequence). V gave up 5 bases and J gave up 0 bases, with 14 bases separating them. Here the CDR3 reads CASSPRRKSSYNEQFF. In DNA form, the CDR3 reads TGTGCCAGCAGCCCCCGCCGGAAGAGCTCCTACAATGAGCAGTTCTTC. The full variable domain, with the rest looked up from reference TRBV7-9 and TRBJ2-1, is DTGVSQNPRHKITKRGQNVTFRCDPISEHNRLYWYRQTLGQGPEFLTYFQNEAQLEKSRLLSDRFSAERPKGSFSTLEIQRTEQGDSAMYLCASSPRRKSSYNEQFFGPGTRLTVL.

In its sample, this clonotype was seen many times. This chain links TRBV3-1 with TRBJ1-2; no firm D call. Between the trimmed V and J ends, which lost 3 bases and 4 bases, there was a span of 9 bases. The CDR3 extends over 13 amino acids. Per the germline V gene, CDR1 is LGHDT and CDR2 is YNNKEL (reference sequence). The CDR3 loop is CASSQKTRYGYTF. CDR3 DNA: TGTGCCAGCAGCCAGAAGACCCGCTATGGCTACACCTTC.

Concerning this clonotype: One junction end does not reproduce the germline sequence, and a read error may be involved. This chain joins TRBV6-5 and TRBJ2-2; no reliable D call. The CDR3 spans 16 residues. CDR1 and CDR2 (germline): MNHEY, SVGAGI. CDR3 residues: CARSYSRLPNTGELFF. As DNA, the CDR3 is TGTGCCAGAAGTTACTCACGGCTTCCGAACACCGGGGAGCTGTTTTTT.

The V call is TRBV2, the J call TRBJ2-3; D remains unclear. V was trimmed by 1 base and J by 2 bases, leaving 7 bases between them. This CDR3 is 14 amino acids long. Looked up from germline, CDR1 is SNHLY and CDR2 is FYNNEI. CDR3: CASSEVLFTDTQYF. The CDR3 nucleotides are TGTGCCAGCAGTGAAGTTCTATTCACAGATACGCAGTATTTT.

This clonotype was detected many times. DNA for the CDR3: TGTGCCAGCAGTTTATACAGGCTGAATGAGCAGTTCTTC. It yields the protein CASSLYRLNEQFF. The gene calls are TRBV12-3 or TRBV12-4 and TRBJ2-1; TRBD1 might be the D (5 bases). V gave up 2 bases and J gave up 7 bases, with 9 bases separating them. The CDR3 contains 13 residues.

The table lists this clonotype with a few counts. V and J are TRBV21-1 and TRBJ2-1; TRBD2 reflects the table's D call only, with no check against the DNA. TRBV21-1 is a documented pseudogene. The CDR3 extends over 16 amino acids. The CDR3 nucleotides read TGTGCCAGCGGACGGATTGGGACTAGCGGATACAATGAGCAGTTCTTC. Its protein product is CASGRIGTSGYNEQFF.

The table lists this clonotype with a few counts. The V gene is TRBV5-5, the J gene TRBJ2-2, with D perhaps matching TRBD1 (5 bases). The CDR3 is made up of 16 amino acids. Per the germline V gene, CDR1 is SGHKS and CDR2 is YYEKEE (reference sequence). Trimming removed 0 bases at V and 3 bases at J, with 12 bases between. The CDR3 is CASSLAPRADTGELFF. In DNA, the CDR3 is TGTGCCAGCAGCTTGGCACCCAGGGCCGACACCGGGGAGCTGTTTTTT.

V gene TRBV20-1 combines with J gene TRBJ2-3; TRBD2 aligns across 8 bases. The length of the CDR3 is 12 residues. The germline gives CDR1 DFQATT, CDR2 SNEGSKA (reference sequence). J lost 6 bases, V lost 7 bases, and 6 bases had no gene match. CDR3 nucleotides: TGCAGTGAGAGCGGGAGAGGCGATACGCAGTATTTT. It yields the protein CSESGRGDTQYF.

In this sample, this clonotype turned up many times. The rearrangement uses TRBV20-1 and TRBJ2-3; either TRBD1 or TRBD2 may supply D (5 bases each). CDR3 length: 13 residues. Germline lookup yields CDR1 DFQATT and CDR2 SNEGSKA (reference sequence). V was trimmed by 2 bases and J by 1 base, leaving 7 bases between them. The CDR3 DNA reads TGCAGTGCTAGACAGGGAGGCACAGATACGCAGTATTTT. Translating gives CSARQGGTDTQYF.